This passage covers 24 T cell receptor beta chains from one sample sequenced in a study of cytomegalovirus exposure and HLA in healthy donors. The PCR used 60 Vbeta and 13 Jbeta primers. TCRdb's table, derived via immunoSEQ multiplex PCR, lists solely in-frame clones and lacks some. This repertoire shows tens of thousands of clones, approximately 70% found once; its top ten account for about 20%. Material: PBMCs. Receptors originate from a man aged 35-49 years in good health and CMV-seropositive.

A few counts support this clone. The chain has TRBV13 and TRBJ2-2; 9 nucleotides align to TRBD2. CDR1 is PRHDT, CDR2 FYEKMQ, per germline (reference sequence). The CDR3 spans 14 residues. V lost 8 bases and J lost 7; bases outside the gene matches: 8. CDR3 bases: TGTGCCAGCCGTTGGCGGGGGGGTCACGGGGAGCTGTTTTTT. Translating gives CASRWRGGHGELFF.

This rearrangement joins TRBV29-1 to TRBJ2-7, with 8 positions matching TRBD1. The germline CDR1 and CDR2 sequences are SQVTM and ANQGSEA. Unmatched junction bases numbered 8, after V lost 1 base and J lost 0 bases. This CDR3 contains 16 residues. CDR3 nucleotide sequence: TGCAGCGTTGAAGCTTACGGGACAGGTAGCTCCTACGAGCAGTACTTC. Its translation is CSVEAYGTGSSYEQYF.

This clone was counted between two and nine times. This chain links TRBV6-5 with TRBJ1-1; no clear D gene. The CDR3 sequence is 16 residues long. V was trimmed by 2 bases and J by 7 bases, leaving 20 bases between them. Germline V gene data show CDR1 as MNHEY and CDR2 as SVGAGI. Here the CDR3 reads CASSYPGSSRKSEAFF. The CDR3 DNA follows: TGTGCCAGCAGTTACCCCGGGAGCAGCAGGAAGAGTGAAGCTTTCTTT.

In its sample, this clone was seen a few times. The chain recombines TRBV28 with TRBJ2-3; tentative D call: TRBD2 (7 bases). Looked up from germline, CDR1 is MDHEN and CDR2 is SYDVKM. V lost 1 base to trimming and J lost 1 base, with 12 bases between them. This CDR3 is built from 16 residues. The CDR3 is CASSLSGGAGTDTQYF. For the CDR3, the DNA is TGTGCCAGCAGTTTATCGGGGGGCGCGGGCACAGATACGCAGTATTTT.

The chain employs TRBV6-5 and TRBJ1-2, with TRBD1 as a possible D gene (6 bases). The CDR3 runs to 16 residues. CDR1 and CDR2 from the germline V gene are MNHEY and SVGAGI. Trimming removed 4 bases at V and 3 bases at J, with 18 bases between. The CDR3 loop is CASSSDSSTAYYGYTF. The CDR3 nucleotides read TGTGCCAGCAGTTCGGACAGCTCAACGGCCTACTATGGCTACACCTTC.

The chain couples TRBV5-6 to TRBJ2-5, with 11 bases that match TRBD1. Gene TRBJ2-7 matches the end of the DNA better, so the J call may be wrong. Germline assignment: CDR1 SGHDT and CDR2 YYEEEE. The CDR3 consists of 19 residues. The CDR3 coding sequence is TGTGCCAGCAGCCGAACTAGAAATACCGGGACAGGGGGCTCCTACGAGCAGTACTTC. This encodes CASSRTRNTGTGGSYEQYF.

The sample holds a few counts of this clone. The chain has TRBV2 and TRBJ1-2; TRBD1 matches at 8 bases. In germline, CDR1 is SNHLY, CDR2 FYNNEI. The CDR3 is made up of 16 amino acids. The V and J ends lost 1 base and 2 bases, in that order; junction bases with no gene match: 6. The CDR3 here is CASSEDRQGTNYGYTF. The CDR3 nucleotides read TGTGCCAGCAGTGAAGATCGACAGGGGACGAACTATGGCTACACCTTC.

J is TRBJ1-5 and V is TRBV7-9, with D maybe TRBD1 (5 bases). V shed 1 base and J shed 4 bases, with 8 bases lying between them. Germline assignment: CDR1 SEHNR and CDR2 FQNEAQ (reference sequence). CDR3 length: 14 residues. This chain's CDR3 is CASSLGAGNQPQHF. CDR3 coding DNA: TGTGCCAGCAGCTTAGGAGCAGGGAATCAGCCCCAGCATTTT.

V gene TRBV5-1 combines with J gene TRBJ2-5; 7 bases are a match to TRBD1. This CDR3 is built from 14 residues. The J segment lost 0 bases and the V segment lost 5 bases, leaving 4 bases of the junction unmatched. The germline gives CDR1 SGHRS, CDR2 YFSETQ. In nucleotides, the CDR3 is TGCGCCAGCAGAAGGGACAGCTACCAAGAGACCCAGTACTTC. It yields the protein CASRRDSYQETQYF.

V and J are TRBV28 and TRBJ1-6; TRBD1 matches at 9 bases. The CDR3 covers 14 residues. Losses at the gene ends were 4 bases for V and 6 bases for J; bases not matched to a gene: 1. CDR1 and CDR2 (germline): MDHEN, SYDVKM. The chain's CDR3 is CASSWGQGNSPLHF. The CDR3 DNA reads TGTGCCAGCAGTTGGGGACAGGGTAATTCACCCCTCCACTTT. Looking up the rest from reference TRBV28 and TRBJ1-6 gives the full variable domain: DVKVTQSSRYLVKRTGEKVFLECVQDMDHENMFWYRQDPGLGLRLIYFSYDVKMKEKGDIPEGYSVSREKKERFSLILESASTNQTSMYLCASSWGQGNSPLHFGNGTRLTVT.

This sequence joins TRBV29-1 and TRBJ2-7; 10 nucleotides agree with TRBD1. V dropped 7 bases and J dropped 6; count of bases not matched to a gene: 6. Germline CDR1 reads SQVTM; CDR2 reads ANQGSEA. The CDR3 is 12 residues long. The CDR3 region is CSARDRGFEQYF. The CDR3 DNA reads TGCAGCGCCCGGGACAGGGGATTCGAGCAGTACTTC.

The J gene is TRBJ2-2, the V gene TRBV4-2; 8 bases map to TRBD2. The CDR3 runs 19 residues. Unmatched junction bases numbered 14, after V lost 1 base and J lost 4 bases. Germline lookup yields CDR1 LGHNA and CDR2 YNFKEQ. The DNA for the CDR3 is TGTGCCAGCAGCCAAGCCAAAAGTAAGGCCCGGGAGGGCACCGGGGAGCTGTTTTTT. Translation: CASSQAKSKAREGTGELFF.

This clone occurred once. The V gene is TRBV7-9, the J gene TRBJ2-5; 13 nucleotides agree with TRBD2. Germline V gene sequence: CDR1 SEHNR, CDR2 FQNEAQ (reference sequence). V gave up 5 bases and J gave up 7 bases; unmatched junction bases: 10. The CDR3 loop spans 16 amino acids. The CDR3 here is CASSLGTSGAGGTQYF. The CDR3 nucleotides read TGTGCCAGCAGCCTGGGGACTAGCGGGGCCGGGGGGACCCAGTACTTC.

The chain recombines TRBV5-8 with TRBJ2-4; D perhaps matches TRBD2 (7 bases). The germline V and J ends were trimmed by 2 bases and 0 bases, with 12 bases remaining between them. Germline assignment: CDR1 SGHTS and CDR2 YDEGEE. This CDR3 spans 16 amino acids. The CDR3 DNA is TGTGCCAGCAGCTTCGCGGGGGCTTTAGCCAAAAACATTCAGTACTTC. Translated: CASSFAGALAKNIQYF.

This chain links TRBV11-3 with TRBJ2-5, with 9 positions matching TRBD2. The germline V gene has CDR1 SGHNT and CDR2 YENEEA. The J segment lost 1 base and the V segment lost 1 base, leaving 4 bases of the junction unmatched. This CDR3 has 16 residues. The CDR3 reads CASSLGLAAIQETQYF. CDR3 nucleotides: TGTGCCAGCAGCTTAGGACTAGCGGCGATCCAAGAGACCCAGTACTTC.

The chain's CDR3 is CASSFLLATGSVTEAFF. The DNA of the CDR3 is TGTGCCAGCAGCTTTCTTCTGGCGACAGGGTCGGTCACTGAAGCTTTCTTT. The genes are TRBV5-4 and TRBJ1-1, with 7 bases identical to TRBD1. Trimming cost V 2 bases and J 4 bases; bases outside gene matches: 14. The length of the CDR3 is 17 residues. CDR1 is SGHNT and CDR2 is YYREEE in the germline V gene (reference sequence).

The chain is built from TRBV2 and TRBJ2-2; 8 bases align to TRBD1. The CDR3 is 14 amino acids. CDR1 is SNHLY and CDR2 is FYNNEI in the germline V gene. The trim removed 11 bases at V and 4 bases at J, leaving 9 bases unmatched. The CDR3 reads CAFRTGSGTGELFF. The CDR3 nucleotides are TGTGCCTTCCGGACAGGGTCGGGCACCGGGGAGCTGTTTTTT.

The rearrangement joins TRBV7-6 to TRBJ2-1; D uncertain. Trimming stripped 8 bases from V and 5 bases from J, with 19 bases between. Germline CDR1 SGHVS, CDR2 FNYEAQ. The CDR3 is 15 amino acids. As DNA, the CDR3 is TGTGCCAGCGCCATTTTTAGTTCCCCGAACAATGAGCAGTTCTTC. Translating gives CASAIFSSPNNEQFF. Complete variable domain (other parts from reference TRBV7-6 and TRBJ2-1): GAGVSQSPRYKVTKRGQDVALRCDPISGHVSLYWYRQALGQGPEFLTYFNYEAQQDKSGLPNDRFSAERPEGSISTLTIQRTEQRDSAMYRCASAIFSSPNNEQFFGPGTRLTVL.

The rearrangement links TRBV5-8 to TRBJ1-4; D unclear. The CDR3 covers 14 residues. The ends were cut back, 4 bases at V and 2 bases at J, with 9 bases in the middle. The germline gives CDR1 SGHTS, CDR2 YDEGEE. CDR3 bases: TGTGCCAGCAGCCTGCTTGAGACTAATGAAAAACTGTTTTTT. It encodes CASSLLETNEKLFF.

V is TRBV7-2 and J is TRBJ2-1; a possible D gene is TRBD2 (7 bases). Germline V gives CDR1 SGHTA, CDR2 FQGNSA. The CDR3 loop spans 15 amino acids. V was shortened by 6 bases and J by 9 bases, with 21 bases between the two germline ends. CDR3 loop: CASRPGGGAMREQFF. The CDR3 bases are TGTGCCAGCAGGCCGGGTGGGGGGGCCATGCGTGAGCAGTTCTTC.

The table lists this clone with a few counts. V is TRBV4-2 and J is TRBJ2-1; TRBD1 matches at 7 bases. With 1 base clipped from V and 5 bases from J, the junction kept 5 bases outside the gene matches. CDR1 is LGHNA, CDR2 YNFKEQ, per germline. CDR3 length equals 15 residues. CDR3 nucleotides: TGTGCCAGCAGCCAAGCTGGGGGACAGAACAATGAGCAGTTCTTC. It specifies CASSQAGGQNNEQFF.

This clone was counted a few times. The rearrangement links TRBV4-3 to TRBJ2-2; D gene uncertain. Germline CDR1 LGHNA, CDR2 YSLEER. The CDR3 runs 15 residues. Trimming took off 1 base at V and 4 bases at J, with 10 bases between the two ends. The CDR3 loop is CASSQGHGGTGELFF. CDR3 DNA: TGCGCCAGCAGCCAAGGCCACGGTGGCACCGGGGAGCTGTTTTTT.

The rearrangement joins TRBV4-1 to TRBJ2-5, with 7 bases lining up with TRBD1. The J call may be faulty, since TRBJ2-7 better matches the DNA end. The CDR3 covers 15 residues. Germline V gene sequence: CDR1 MGHRA, CDR2 YSYEKL. As DNA, the CDR3 is TGCGCCAGCAGCCAACCCGACAGGGTAAACTACGAGCAGTACTTC. Its translation is CASSQPDRVNYEQYF.

This clone was counted a few times. The V and J genes are TRBV7-2 and TRBJ2-1; 10 bases agree with TRBD2. The CDR3 length is 16 residues. Trimming at V came to 0 bases and at J to 11 bases, leaving 10 bases not matched to a gene. Germline lookup yields CDR1 SGHTA and CDR2 FQGNSA. This CDR3 reads CASSLAASGGTMKQFF. CDR3 coding DNA: TGTGCCAGCAGCTTAGCGGCTAGCGGGGGTACAATGAAGCAGTTCTTC.